This T cell receptor (beta chain) is drawn from a study of vaccination effects on CD4 cells after COVID-19. Study in general: The study sampled a couple of convalescent patients 16 days and one week before vaccination.

Clones were read by immunoSEQ multiplex PCR, and TCRdb kept only the in-frame ones, dropping some. The sample holds under 60,000 clones; 65% to 80% are singletons and the top ten take approximately 5.8%. Sequencing followed a ViraFEST assay step that expanded antigen-specific CD4+ T cells with viral peptide pools. With roughly nine days of culture completed, CD4+ T cells were isolated. SARS-CoV-2 infected the person between March and December 2020, as confirmed by PCR. An HIV-1 Nef peptide pool was the negative control culture. Of note for this clone: What it recognizes is unknown.

Whole-study findings and limits: Infection- and vaccine-induced clones contracted markedly late after vaccination.

The sequence was collected from a human donor who had a prior SARS-CoV-2 infection. The sequencing used CD4+ T cells from PBMCs cultured with HIV peptides, collected before COVID-19 vaccination. Subset described: HIV-1 Nef peptide pool negative control/reference culture.

Here the CDR3 DNA reads TGTGCCAGCAGTCCCCCTCCGGGACGGAACCCACCTAATGAAAAACTGTTTTTT. Translating it yields CASSPPPGRNPPNEKLFF. This rearrangement joins TRBV6-6 to TRBJ1-4; D is possibly TRBD1 (5 bases). This CDR3 has 18 amino acids. The germline V gene has CDR1 MNHNY and CDR2 SVGAGI (reference sequence). Trimming left V 5 bases short and J 3 bases short, with 22 bases between.